This T cell receptor beta chain was sequenced for a study of cytomegalovirus exposure and HLA in healthy donors. Study-level background: Within an early data release were 85 million or so unique TCRs drawn from HLA-typed donors.

Study-wide findings and caveats: Rates of TCR association differed by HLA locus in a later analysis, with DRB1 highest and HLA-C lowest. Researchers catalogued approximately 160 TCR beta chains as cytomegalovirus-associated.

The germline gives CDR1 PRHDT, CDR2 FYEKMQ (reference sequence). This CDR3 region has 12 residues. The germline V and J ends were trimmed by 2 bases and 10 bases, with 6 bases remaining between them. This clone was seen more than once but under ten times. Its antigen is unknown. PCR involved 60 Vbeta and 13 Jbeta primers. The protocol was immunoSEQ multiplex PCR, while the TCRdb copy is restricted to in-frame clones and leaves out a portion. The sample consists of fewer than 85,000 clones, about two thirds of them appearing once. The sample comprised PBMCs. The V gene is TRBV13, the J gene TRBJ1-6, with D unclear. This sequence originates from a woman in her thirties or forties in good health and CMV-seropositive. CDR3 sequence (DNA): TGTGCCAGCAGCTTAAGAGGGTCACCCCTCCACTTT. It codes for CASSLRGSPLHF. Using reference TRBV13 and TRBJ1-6 for the parts outside the CDR3, the full variable domain is AAGVIQSPRHLIKEKRETATLKCYPIPRHDTVYWYQQGPGQDPQFLISFYEKMQSDKGSIPDRFSAQQFSDYHSELNMSSLELGDSALYFCASSLRGSPLHFGNGTRLTVT.